This T cell receptor beta chain stems from a study of T cell responses to AZD1222 COVID-19 vaccine. The germline CDR1 and CDR2 sequences are LGHDT and YNNKEL (reference sequence). V lost 1 base to trimming and J lost 7 bases, with 11 bases between them. The CDR3 sequence is 13 residues long. TCRdb's table, derived via immunoSEQ multiplex PCR, lists solely in-frame clones and lacks some. Of 130,000 or so clones listed, just over 90% are singletons. Sequencing was performed on peripheral blood, taken on day 0 of AZD1222 vaccination. V and J are TRBV3-1 (or the pseudogene TRBV3-2) and TRBJ2-7, with D unclear. This receptor was taken from an adult in good health. In DNA, the CDR3 is TGTGCCAGCAGCCAAGTCCCTTTCGGAGAGCAGTACTTC. Encoded protein: CASSQVPFGEQYF.